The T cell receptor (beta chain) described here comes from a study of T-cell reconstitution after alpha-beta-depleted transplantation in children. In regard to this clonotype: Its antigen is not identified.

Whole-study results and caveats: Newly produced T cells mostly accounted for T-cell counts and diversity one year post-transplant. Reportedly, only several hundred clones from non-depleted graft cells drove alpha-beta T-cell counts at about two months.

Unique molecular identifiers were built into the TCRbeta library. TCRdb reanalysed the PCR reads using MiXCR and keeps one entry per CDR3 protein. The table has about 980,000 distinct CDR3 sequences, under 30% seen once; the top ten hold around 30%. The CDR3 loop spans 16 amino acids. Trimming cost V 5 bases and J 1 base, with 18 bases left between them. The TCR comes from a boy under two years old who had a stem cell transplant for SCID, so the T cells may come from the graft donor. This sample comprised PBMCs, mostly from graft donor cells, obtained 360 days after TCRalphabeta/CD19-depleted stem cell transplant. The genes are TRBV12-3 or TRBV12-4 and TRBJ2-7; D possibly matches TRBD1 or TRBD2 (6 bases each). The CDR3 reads CASSPPRGRGSYEQYF. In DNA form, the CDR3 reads TGTGCCAGCAGTCCCCCTCGGGGGCGGGGATCCTACGAGCAGTACTTC.